A selection of T cell receptor beta chains follows, all from one sample in a study of spatial heterogeneity in lung cancer. Via MiXCR, TCRdb re-called the 5' RACE reads, giving one row per CDR3 protein. The sample lists about 92,000 distinct CDR3 sequences, around 12% occurring once. This specimen was PBMCs, taken at surgery. The receptor source for this set is a male donor with early-stage non-small cell lung cancer. CDR3s include the opening cysteine and the closing phenylalanine or tryptophan. A D gene is named only where the DNA matches it firmly. Where a row states a size, it is once, few, many or the class of an expanded clone; other rows omit it.

TRBJ2-3 | TRBD2 | 15 | few | TRBV12-3/TRBV12-4 | TGTGCCAGCAGTTTAAGCGGGGTAGGCACAGATACGCAGTATTTT | CASSLSGVGTDTQYF
TRBJ2-3 | NA | 15 | few | TRBV6-4 | TGTGCCAGCAAAGCAAACCGGGGACAAGCAGATACGCAGTATTTT | CASKANRGQADTQYF
TRBJ2-6 | NA | 16 | few | TRBV5-1 | TGCGCCAGCAGCTTGGACGGTCAAGTGAGGGCCAACGTCCTGACTTTC | CASSLDGQVRANVLTF
TRBJ1-5 | TRBD1 | 15 | few | TRBV30 | TGTGCCTGGAGCCAAAGGGCAGGGGGAAATCAGCCCCAGCATTTT | CAWSQRAGGNQPQHF
TRBJ2-5 | NA | 15 | few | TRBV21-1 | TGTGCCAGCAGCAAAGCGGGAGACGGCCAAGAGACCCAGTACTTC | CASSKAGDGQETQYF
TRBJ2-2 | TRBD2 | 16 | few | TRBV20-1 | TGCAGTGCTCCGTTGACTAGCGGAGGTAACACCGGGGAGCTGTTTTTT | CSAPLTSGGNTGELFF
TRBJ2-1 | NA | 15 | many | TRBV6-2/TRBV6-3 | TGTGCCAGCAGTTACGGAGGGGACAGACAAAATGAGCAGTTCTTC | CASSYGGDRQNEQFF
TRBJ2-1 | TRBD2 | 17 | NA | TRBV20-1 | TGCAGTGCTAGAGCCCTGACTAGCGGGTTAACACACAATGAGCAGTTCTTC | CSARALTSGLTHNEQFF
TRBJ2-3 | NA | 14 | many | TRBV9 | TGTGCCAGCAGCGTACGACAGGACGGTGATACGCAGTATTTT | CASSVRQDGDTQYF
TRBJ2-7 | TRBD1 | 16 | NA | TRBV5-1 | TGCGCCAGCAGTCTGTCCGCCGACAGGGGCTCCTACGAGCAGTACTTC | CASSLSADRGSYEQYF
TRBJ1-5 | TRBD1 | 17 | many | TRBV19 | TGTGCCAGTAGTATAGATCTCGAACAGGGGGTAAATCAGCCCCAGCATTTT | CASSIDLEQGVNQPQHF
TRBJ1-6 | NA | 17 | few | TRBV4-3 | TGCGCCAGCAGCCAAGATCAGGGGAGCTCCTATAATTCACCCCTCCACTTT | CASSQDQGSSYNSPLHF
TRBJ2-5 | TRBD1 | 16 | many | TRBV7-2 | TGTGCCAGCAGCTTAGTGGGCTCGACAGGGGGAGAGACCCAGTACTTC | CASSLVGSTGGETQYF
TRBJ2-3 | NA | 16 | NA | TRBV11-3 | TGTGCCAGCAGCTCAAGTGTGGGGGCGAGAACAGATACGCAGTATTTT | CASSSSVGARTDTQYF
TRBJ1-1 | NA | 14 | NA | TRBV28 | TGTGCCAGCAGGACGCAAGACAGATTAATAGAAGCTTTCTTT | CASRTQDRLIEAFF
TRBJ1-5 | NA | 14 | NA | TRBV12-3/TRBV12-4 | TGTGCCAGCAGGGGGGGCCGGATCAATCAGCCCCAGCATTTT | CASRGGRINQPQHF
TRBJ2-4 | NA | 15 | few | TRBV28 | TGTGCCAGCAGCCCCCAGGGGTTAGCCAAAAACATTCAGTACTTC | CASSPQGLAKNIQYF
TRBJ2-5 | TRBD2 | 15 | few | TRBV29-1 | TGCAGCGTTGAACCTCGCGGGAGGTTCCAAGAGACCCAGTACTTC | CSVEPRGRFQETQYF
TRBJ2-2 | TRBD2 | 16 | few | TRBV7-8 | TGTGCCAGCAGCTCCAGGGCTAGCGGGGTCAGCGGGGAGCTGTTTTTT | CASSSRASGVSGELFF
TRBJ1-1 | NA | 14 | NA | TRBV30 | TGTGCCTGGAGTGTACTCCCCGAAGGCACTGAAGCTTTCTTT | CAWSVLPEGTEAFF
TRBJ2-1 | TRBD1 | 14 | few | TRBV7-2 | TGTGCCAGCAGCTTCCTGACAGGGTCAAAGGAGCAGTTCTTC | CASSFLTGSKEQFF
TRBJ2-7 | NA | 14 | few | TRBV5-1 | TGCGCCAGCAGCTTAGGACGGACCATATACGAGCAGTACTTC | CASSLGRTIYEQYF
TRBJ2-2 | NA | 16 | many | TRBV5-6 | TGTGCCAGCAGCTTGGGGCTAGCACAAAACACCGGGGAGCTGTTTTTT | CASSLGLAQNTGELFF
TRBJ1-1 | NA | 13 | many | TRBV5-1 | TGCGCCAGCAGTTTTACAGGAAACACTGAAGCTTTCTTT | CASSFTGNTEAFF
TRBJ1-2 | TRBD1 | 15 | few | TRBV10-3 | TGTGCCATCAGTGAGGGGGACAGAGCTAACTATGGCTACACCTTC | CAISEGDRANYGYTF
TRBJ1-4 | TRBD1 | 17 | few | TRBV7-8 | TGTGCCAGCAGCTCGTTGGGGGGACAGGGGGCGCTGGAAAAACTGTTTTTT | CASSSLGGQGALEKLFF
TRBJ1-4 | NA | 17 | few | TRBV11-2 | TGTGCCAGCAGCCAAACGGGGAAGGGTGGCTCAGGGGAAAAACTGTTTTTT | CASSQTGKGGSGEKLFF
TRBJ1-6 | TRBD1 | 16 | few | TRBV12-3/TRBV12-4 | TGTGCCAGCAGTTTGGGGCGGTCAGGGGGCGCTTCACCCCTCCACTTT | CASSLGRSGGASPLHF
TRBJ2-1 | NA | 16 | few | TRBV6-2/TRBV6-3 | TGTGCCACTATAGTGAATTTGGGGAGTGAGTTCTATGAGCAGTTCTTC | CATIVNLGSEFYEQFF
TRBJ2-3 | TRBD1 | 14 | NA | TRBV6-2/TRBV6-3 | TGTGCCAGCAGTATACAGGGGTTAACAGATACGCAGTATTTT | CASSIQGLTDTQYF
TRBJ2-1 | NA | 12 | many | TRBV5-1 | TGCGCCAGCACCGAAGGGTACAATGAGCAGTTCTTC | CASTEGYNEQFF
TRBJ2-5 | TRBD2 | 16 | NA | TRBV10-3 | TGTGTCATCAGTGGGACTAGCGGACCCTGGGGGGAGACCCAGTACTTC | CVISGTSGPWGETQYF
TRBJ2-3 | NA | 14 | few | TRBV5-4 | TGTGCCAGCAGCTTGAAAGGTCTCCTTGATACGCAGTATTTT | CASSLKGLLDTQYF
TRBJ1-1 | NA | 14 | few | TRBV20-1 | TGCAGTGCTAGAGAAGGTGGAGGGAACACTGAAGCTTTCTTT | CSAREGGGNTEAFF
TRBJ2-3 | NA | 13 | NA | TRBV20-1 | TGCAGTGTCTCACAGGGGAGGACAGATACGCAGTATTTT | CSVSQGRTDTQYF
TRBJ1-2 | TRBD1 | 15 | NA | TRBV30 | TGTGCCTGGAGACCTACCGGGACAGGGGGCAGAGGCTACACCTTC | CAWRPTGTGGRGYTF
TRBJ2-1 | NA | 16 | NA | TRBV10-3 | TGTGCCATCAAAAAGTCGACAGGCAACTCCTACAATGAGCAGTTCTTC | CAIKKSTGNSYNEQFF
TRBJ2-1 | TRBD2 | 12 | NA | TRBV28 | TGTGCCAGCAGTTCTCTAGCGGGAGGCTGGTTCTTC | CASSSLAGGWFF
TRBJ1-1 | TRBD1 | 16 | NA | TRBV11-2 | TGTGCCAGCAGCTTAGGACCCAGGGGGGATTACACTGAAGCTTTCTTT | CASSLGPRGDYTEAFF
TRBJ1-6 | NA | 13 | few | TRBV7-2 | TGTGCCAGCAGCTTCGAGGATGTTTCACCCCTCCACTTT | CASSFEDVSPLHF
TRBJ2-7 | TRBD1 | 15 | many | TRBV10-1 | TGCGCCACCAGTCAGGGACAGGGGAATTCCTACGAGCAGTACTTC | CATSQGQGNSYEQYF
TRBJ1-4 | NA | 14 | NA | TRBV20-1 | TGCAGTGCTAGTGGTGACGCAACTAATGAAAAACTGTTTTTT | CSASGDATNEKLFF
TRBJ1-5 | NA | 13 | few | TRBV29-1 | TGCAGCGTTCGGGACGGGAGCAATCAGCCCCAGCATTTT | CSVRDGSNQPQHF
TRBJ2-5 | NA | 13 | few | TRBV7-6 | TGTGCCAGCAGCAACAATGACGGAGAGACCCAGTACTTC | CASSNNDGETQYF
TRBJ2-1 | NA | 14 | few | TRBV7-9 | TGTGCCAGCACCGCCCCAGCGGCCTACAATGAGCAGTTCTTC | CASTAPAAYNEQFF
TRBJ2-3 | NA | 14 | many | TRBV20-1 | TGCAGTGCTAGAGATCCATACGGTGGAGATACGCAGTATTTT | CSARDPYGGDTQYF
TRBJ2-1 | TRBD2 | 16 | NA | TRBV5-6 | TGTGCCAGCAGCCCCGTAGGCTTGGCGGGAGTTAATGAGCAGTTCTTC | CASSPVGLAGVNEQFF
TRBJ2-7 | TRBD1 | 16 | few | TRBV4-2 | TGTGCCAGCAGCCAGGCCCCCGGGACAGGGGATTACGAGCAGTACTTC | CASSQAPGTGDYEQYF
TRBJ2-5 | TRBD2 | 16 | many | TRBV7-2 | TGTGCCAGCAGCTTAACTAGCGGGGCGATCCAAGAGACCCAGTACTTC | CASSLTSGAIQETQYF
TRBJ2-4 | NA | 13 | NA | TRBV11-3 | TGTGCCAGCAGCCCCCGGACGGAGGACATTCAGTACTTC | CASSPRTEDIQYF
TRBJ2-5 | NA | 14 | few | TRBV7-8 | TGTGCCAGCAGCTTAGAGGCCGGGCAAGAGACCCAGTACTTC | CASSLEAGQETQYF
TRBJ2-7 | TRBD2 | 16 | NA | TRBV5-1 | TGCGCCAGCAGCCCCTCTCCGGCGGGAGTAGGAGACGAGCAGTACTTC | CASSPSPAGVGDEQYF
TRBJ1-1 | NA | 15 | few | TRBV7-2 | TGTGCCAGCTACAGCTTTATTGGGCTGAACACTGAAGCTTTCTTT | CASYSFIGLNTEAFF
TRBJ2-3 | TRBD2 | 14 | few | TRBV7-9 | TGTGCCAGCAGCTTTAGCGGGGGTACAGATACGCAGTATTTT | CASSFSGGTDTQYF
TRBJ2-7 | TRBD2 | 14 | NA | TRBV12-3/TRBV12-4 | TGTGCCAGCAGTTCGAGCGGGGAAACCTACGAGCAGTGCTTC | CASSSSGETYEQCF
TRBJ2-5 | NA | 12 | NA | TRBV23-1 | TGCGCCAGCAGTCAATCGTGGAAGACCCAGTACTTC | CASSQSWKTQYF
TRBJ2-1 | NA | 17 | NA | TRBV6-2/TRBV6-3 | TGTGCCAGCAGTTACTCGATAGGGGGTGACCTTTTCAATGAGCAGTTCTTC | CASSYSIGGDLFNEQFF
TRBJ1-6 | TRBD1 | 15 | many | TRBV27 | TGTGCCAGCAGTCCCCACGCAGGGGGTGGTTCACCCCTCCACTTT | CASSPHAGGGSPLHF
TRBJ1-5 | NA | 14 | NA | TRBV20-1 | TGCAGTGCTAGTATCGGGGGACGGAATCAGCCCCAGCATTTT | CSASIGGRNQPQHF
TRBJ2-3 | TRBD2 | 15 | many | TRBV9 | TGTGCCAGCAGCGTAACAGCGGGGTACACAGATACGCAGTATTTT | CASSVTAGYTDTQYF